This T cell receptor beta chain was found in a study of blood T cell repertoires in COVID-19. Overall study context: Acute and convalescent COVID-19 specimens originated in the United States, Italy and Spain. From T cells, B-cell-depleted T cells, or PBMCs came the material, which was cDNA or gDNA.

Original methodology: Reference gene primer amplification gave estimated nucleated cell counts. TCRdb's copy holds only in-frame clones and misses some; the assay was immunoSEQ multiplex PCR. That table gives V, J and clone size, and the DNA gave D and trimming. The sample has approximately 230,000 clones; roughly four fifths are singletons. The CDR3 is 15 residues long. Trimming at V came to 6 bases and at J to 5 bases, leaving 9 bases not matched to a gene. CDR1 is KGHSH, CDR2 LQKENI, per germline. The V call is TRBV18, the J call TRBJ2-2; 7 bases are a match to TRBD2. Sequenced: peripheral blood. The TCR was taken from an elderly man with acute or convalescent COVID-19. The CDR3 loop reads CASSLGLPLTGELFF. The CDR3 DNA follows: TGTGCCAGCTCCTTGGGACTACCGCTAACCGGGGAGCTGTTTTTT.